The 6 T cell receptor beta chains given below trace back to one sample, sequenced in a study of blood T cells in healthy people across ages. The second PCR ran roughly 7 to 11 cycles with a sample-barcoded 5' primer and J-beta primers. TCRdb itself ran the 5' RACE reads through MiXCR, one entry per CDR3 protein. The sample shows roughly 1.5 million distinct CDR3 sequences, 35% to 45% of them seen only once. What was sequenced was blood. The receptors derive from a woman under 30 in good health.

The V and J genes are TRBV11-2 and TRBJ2-4, with D possibly TRBD1 on 6 matching bases. V dropped 5 bases and J dropped 6 bases, with 14 bases sitting between them. The CDR3 has 14 residues. Germline V gene data show CDR1 as SGHAT and CDR2 as FQNNGV. Written as DNA, the CDR3 is TGTGCCAGCAGCATGGCAGGGGCACTAAACATTCAGTACTTC. Encoded protein: CASSMAGALNIQYF. Full variable domain (outside the CDR3, taken from reference TRBV11-2 and TRBJ2-4): EAGVAQSPRYKIIEKRQSVAFWCNPISGHATLYWYQQILGQGPKLLIQFQNNGVVDDSQLPKDRFSAERLKGVDSTLKIQPAKLEDSAVYLCASSMAGALNIQYFGAGTRLSVL.

The V and J genes are TRBV3-1 and TRBJ2-5, with a possible D match to TRBD2 (5 bases). From germline, CDR1 is LGHDT and CDR2 YNNKEL (reference sequence). V shed 1 base and J shed 1 base, with 16 bases lying between them. This CDR3 is built from 17 residues. The CDR3 DNA sequence: TGTGCCAGCAGCCAAGTCCGACTAACGTTCTCCCAAGAGACCCAGTACTTC. Translation gives CASSQVRLTFSQETQYF.

The chain joins TRBV29-1 to TRBJ2-5; 11 bases are shared with TRBD2. This CDR3 spans 14 amino acids. The germline CDR1 and CDR2 sequences are SQVTM and ANQGSEA. V dropped 6 bases and J dropped 11; count of bases not matched to a gene: 14. The CDR3 protein is CSVRGLAVINEQYF. The CDR3 DNA is TGCAGCGTCCGGGGACTAGCGGTGATCAATGAGCAGTACTTC.

This clonotype came up a few times. The rearrangement links TRBV27 to TRBJ2-1; D is ambiguous. The CDR3 contains 13 residues. Germline values: CDR1 MNHEY, CDR2 SMNVEV (reference sequence). Trimming removed 6 bases at V and 3 bases at J, with 9 bases between. In DNA form, the CDR3 reads TGTGCCAGCAGCCGCTCCAACTACAATGAGCAGTTCTTC. Encoded protein: CASSRSNYNEQFF.

The chain carries TRBV29-1 and TRBJ2-5; tentatively, D is TRBD2 (6 bases). Germline V CDR1 and CDR2: SQVTM, ANQGSEA. This CDR3 is built from 13 residues. Deletions cut 3 bases from V and 11 bases from J, with 19 bases between. CDR3: CSVDVGASGGQYF. CDR3 DNA: TGCAGCGTTGATGTAGGGGCGTCTGGGGGGCAGTACTTC.

The rearrangement links TRBV20-1 to TRBJ2-5, with D possibly being TRBD1 or TRBD2 (5 bases each). V shed 6 bases and J shed 11 bases, with 25 bases lying between them. Germline V gives CDR1 DFQATT, CDR2 SNEGSKA (reference sequence). The CDR3 sequence is 14 residues long. In nucleotides, the CDR3 is TGCAGTGCCAGGGTAGCGAGAGGTAAAAATGAGCAGTACTTC. Its protein product is CSARVARGKNEQYF.